A selection of T cell receptor beta chains follows, all from one sample in a study of T cells in Graves' hyperthyroidism and ophthalmopathy. TCRdb redid the calling of the multiplex PCR reads with MiXCR, one entry per CDR3 protein. The sample comprises fewer than 250,000 distinct CDR3 sequences, about 24% of which are singletons, and approximately 35% rests with the top ten. Specimen: blood. These receptors originate from a woman aged 40 to 50 with Graves' ophthalmopathy. The CDR3 runs from the conserved cysteine through the conserved F or W. A D gene is named only where the DNA matches it firmly. Size is omitted from some rows. Given values are once, few, many or a class for expanded clones.

j_gene: TRBJ1-2; abundance: many; v_gene: TRBV7-8; d_gene: .; CDR3nt: TGTGCCAGCAGCTTAGAAGGGTGGTGGTCTTCTGGCTACACCTTC; CDR3aa: CASSLEGWWSSGYTF
j_gene: TRBJ1-6; abundance: .; v_gene: TRBV7-8; d_gene: .; CDR3nt: TGTGCCAGCAGCTTCGATAATTCACCCCTCCACTTT; CDR3aa: CASSFDNSPLHF
j_gene: TRBJ2-5; abundance: many; v_gene: TRBV6-1; d_gene: .; CDR3nt: TGTGCCAGCAGTGCCTCAGGGGAGGAGACCCAGTACTTC; CDR3aa: CASSASGEETQYF
j_gene: TRBJ1-2; abundance: many; v_gene: TRBV28; d_gene: TRBD1; CDR3nt: TGTGCCAGCAGTTTGATCGGAGGGGGACAGAGATATGGCTACACCTTC; CDR3aa: CASSLIGGGQRYGYTF
j_gene: TRBJ2-5; abundance: .; v_gene: TRBV19; d_gene: TRBD1; CDR3nt: TGTGCCAGTAGCCGAAGAGGGACAGGTGCTCGTGAGGCCCAGTACTTC; CDR3aa: CASSRRGTGAREAQYF
j_gene: TRBJ1-6; abundance: many; v_gene: TRBV27; d_gene: .; CDR3nt: TGTGCCAGCAGTTTAGGTCAGGGAGAATATAATTCACCCCTCCACTTT; CDR3aa: CASSLGQGEYNSPLHF
j_gene: TRBJ2-2; abundance: many; v_gene: TRBV2; d_gene: TRBD2; CDR3nt: TGTGCCAGGGGAGAGCGGGAGGAAAAAACCGGGGAGCTGTTTTTT; CDR3aa: CARGEREEKTGELFF
j_gene: TRBJ2-2; abundance: .; v_gene: TRBV12-3/TRBV12-4; d_gene: .; CDR3nt: TGTGACCTGGAAGGGCCCGGGGAGCTGTTTTTT; CDR3aa: CDLEGPGELFF
j_gene: TRBJ2-5; abundance: many; v_gene: TRBV29-1; d_gene: .; CDR3nt: TGCAGCGTTGGCCCCGACGCCCAGTACTTC; CDR3aa: CSVGPDAQYF
j_gene: TRBJ2-7; abundance: many; v_gene: TRBV19; d_gene: TRBD1; CDR3nt: TGTGCCAGTAGTTCCCGGGACAGGGGACCCTACGAGCAGTACTTC; CDR3aa: CASSSRDRGPYEQYF
j_gene: TRBJ1-5; abundance: .; v_gene: TRBV7-8; d_gene: TRBD1; CDR3nt: TGTGCCAGCATGGATACAGGGGGCGGTCAGCCCCAGCATTTT; CDR3aa: CASMDTGGGQPQHF
j_gene: TRBJ2-7; abundance: many; v_gene: TRBV18; d_gene: .; CDR3nt: TGTGCCAGCTCACGGTACGAGCAGTACTTC; CDR3aa: CASSRYEQYF
j_gene: TRBJ2-7; abundance: .; v_gene: TRBV29-1; d_gene: .; CDR3nt: TGCAGCGTTGAAGGGTTTCGGCGGGAGCAGTACTTC; CDR3aa: CSVEGFRREQYF
j_gene: TRBJ1-5; abundance: .; v_gene: TRBV5-6; d_gene: .; CDR3nt: TGTGCCAGCAGCTCCCGGAGGGAGGGGAACCCTAGCAATCAGCCCCAGCATTTT; CDR3aa: CASSSRREGNPSNQPQHF
j_gene: TRBJ2-7; abundance: many; v_gene: TRBV28; d_gene: .; CDR3nt: TGTGCCAGCGACCCTGGGGGAGACGAGCAGTACTTC; CDR3aa: CASDPGGDEQYF
j_gene: TRBJ1-2; abundance: many; v_gene: TRBV12-3/TRBV12-4; d_gene: .; CDR3nt: TGTGCCAGCACAGCTTCCCCTAACTATGGCTACACCTTC; CDR3aa: CASTASPNYGYTF
j_gene: TRBJ2-7; abundance: many; v_gene: TRBV2; d_gene: .; CDR3nt: TGTGCCAGCAGTGAAGGGGTAGCGGCCCCCTGGGGGGAGCAGTACTTC; CDR3aa: CASSEGVAAPWGEQYF
j_gene: TRBJ2-7; abundance: many; v_gene: TRBV6-5; d_gene: .; CDR3nt: TGTGCCAGCGGCCCCCCGGGTCCCGAGCAGTACTTC; CDR3aa: CASGPPGPEQYF
j_gene: TRBJ2-5; abundance: many; v_gene: TRBV7-9; d_gene: .; CDR3nt: TGTGCCAGCAGCTTTGCCCTGGAGGACCAGTACTTC; CDR3aa: CASSFALEDQYF
j_gene: TRBJ1-1; abundance: many; v_gene: TRBV20-1; d_gene: .; CDR3nt: TGCAGTGCTAGAGATCTGACGAAACCGAACACTGAAGCTTTCTTT; CDR3aa: CSARDLTKPNTEAFF
j_gene: TRBJ2-5; abundance: many; v_gene: TRBV15; d_gene: .; CDR3nt: TGTGCCACCAGCAGAGATATAGGCTCGCGCCAAGAGACCCAGTACTTC; CDR3aa: CATSRDIGSRQETQYF
j_gene: TRBJ1-2; abundance: many; v_gene: TRBV29-1; d_gene: TRBD1; CDR3nt: TGCAGCGTTGAACCGACAGGGATCGATAACTATGGCTACACCTTC; CDR3aa: CSVEPTGIDNYGYTF
j_gene: TRBJ2-7; abundance: once; v_gene: TRBV6-1; d_gene: TRBD1; CDR3nt: TGTGCCAGCAGTGACCCCGGGACAGGGCGATACGAGCAGTACTTC; CDR3aa: CASSDPGTGRYEQYF
j_gene: TRBJ2-7; abundance: .; v_gene: TRBV4-1; d_gene: .; CDR3nt: TGCGCCAGCAGCCAAGAAACGTTTAGCTCCTACGAGCAGTACTTC; CDR3aa: CASSQETFSSYEQYF
j_gene: TRBJ2-5; abundance: many; v_gene: TRBV28; d_gene: .; CDR3nt: TGTGCCAGCAGCCGCCCGATACGGGGGATAGGAGAGACCCAGTACTTC; CDR3aa: CASSRPIRGIGETQYF
j_gene: TRBJ1-2; abundance: many; v_gene: TRBV4-1; d_gene: TRBD1; CDR3nt: TGCGCCAGCAGTCCAGAGGGGGCGCGTGGCTACACCTTC; CDR3aa: CASSPEGARGYTF
j_gene: TRBJ2-6; abundance: many; v_gene: TRBV6-4; d_gene: TRBD2; CDR3nt: TGTGCCAGCAGTGACGTCCCGGGGGGCTCTGGGGCCAACGTCCTGACTTTC; CDR3aa: CASSDVPGGSGANVLTF
j_gene: TRBJ2-7; abundance: .; v_gene: TRBV20-1; d_gene: .; CDR3nt: TGCAGTGCTAGCGGGGAATACGAGCAGTACTTC; CDR3aa: CSASGEYEQYF
j_gene: TRBJ2-5; abundance: many; v_gene: TRBV6-5; d_gene: .; CDR3nt: TGTGCCAGCAGAACATTCGGGGGGCTAAGGCAAGAGACCCAGTACTTC; CDR3aa: CASRTFGGLRQETQYF
j_gene: TRBJ2-7; abundance: .; v_gene: TRBV27; d_gene: .; CDR3nt: TGTGCCAGCAACAGGGTCATTGGCGAGCAGTACTTC; CDR3aa: CASNRVIGEQYF
j_gene: TRBJ2-5; abundance: .; v_gene: TRBV12-3/TRBV12-4; d_gene: .; CDR3nt: TGTGCCACCAGTGATGAGAGGGGGGCCATGAAGACCCAGTACTTC; CDR3aa: CATSDERGAMKTQYF
j_gene: TRBJ2-5; abundance: many; v_gene: TRBV7-8; d_gene: .; CDR3nt: TGTGCCAGCAGGCTCCCAGGGGGGCAAGAGACCCAGTACTTC; CDR3aa: CASRLPGGQETQYF
j_gene: TRBJ1-1; abundance: few; v_gene: TRBV4-2; d_gene: .; CDR3nt: TGTGCCAGCAGCCAAGACGGGGGAATGAACACTGAAGCTTTCTTT; CDR3aa: CASSQDGGMNTEAFF
j_gene: TRBJ2-5; abundance: once; v_gene: TRBV28; d_gene: .; CDR3nt: TGTGCCAGCATCCCGTCAAATCTCGGCGAGACCCAGTACTTC; CDR3aa: CASIPSNLGETQYF
j_gene: TRBJ2-2; abundance: few; v_gene: TRBV28; d_gene: TRBD2; CDR3nt: TGTGCCAGCAGCACCGGGACTAGGGAGACCGGGGAGCTGTTTTTT; CDR3aa: CASSTGTRETGELFF
j_gene: TRBJ1-1; abundance: once; v_gene: TRBV29-1; d_gene: TRBD1; CDR3nt: TGCAGCGTTGAGGGACAGGGTATTAAGAACACTGAAGCTTTCTTT; CDR3aa: CSVEGQGIKNTEAFF
j_gene: TRBJ2-3; abundance: many; v_gene: TRBV20-1; d_gene: TRBD1; CDR3nt: TGCAGTGCTAGCTCCAGGGGGCGCGGCACAGATACGCAGTATTTT; CDR3aa: CSASSRGRGTDTQYF
j_gene: TRBJ2-5; abundance: many; v_gene: TRBV30; d_gene: .; CDR3nt: TGTGCCTGGAGTCCCTTGGGGGGCCGTCAAGAGACCCAGTACTTC; CDR3aa: CAWSPLGGRQETQYF
j_gene: TRBJ2-5; abundance: .; v_gene: TRBV7-2; d_gene: TRBD2; CDR3nt: TGTGCCAGCAGCCAATCGGGACTACCACAAGAGACCCAGTACTTC; CDR3aa: CASSQSGLPQETQYF
j_gene: TRBJ2-7; abundance: many; v_gene: TRBV11-1; d_gene: .; CDR3nt: TGTGCCAGCAGCTTCAGGGTTGACTACGAGCAGTACTTC; CDR3aa: CASSFRVDYEQYF
j_gene: TRBJ1-6; abundance: many; v_gene: TRBV20-1; d_gene: .; CDR3nt: TGCAGTGCTAGAGAGGACAGCTCCTATAATTCACCCCTCCACTTT; CDR3aa: CSAREDSSYNSPLHF
j_gene: TRBJ2-1; abundance: .; v_gene: TRBV6-2/TRBV6-3; d_gene: TRBD2; CDR3nt: TGTGCCAGCAGACTAGCGGGAGACTACAATGAGCAGTTCTTC; CDR3aa: CASRLAGDYNEQFF
j_gene: TRBJ2-5; abundance: .; v_gene: TRBV29-1; d_gene: .; CDR3nt: TGCAGCGTTGATTCCGGGGAGACCCAGTACTTC; CDR3aa: CSVDSGETQYF
j_gene: TRBJ2-7; abundance: many; v_gene: TRBV20-1; d_gene: .; CDR3nt: TGCAGTGCTAGAGATTTGGCGGGGAACACCTACGAGCAGTACTTC; CDR3aa: CSARDLAGNTYEQYF
j_gene: TRBJ1-2; abundance: .; v_gene: TRBV6-5; d_gene: TRBD1; CDR3nt: TGTGCCAGCAGTTACCGGATAAGACAGGGGCAGGGCTACATCTTC; CDR3aa: CASSYRIRQGQGYIF
j_gene: TRBJ1-1; abundance: many; v_gene: TRBV12-3/TRBV12-4; d_gene: .; CDR3nt: TGTGCCAGCAGCCTCGTTCACAGCACTGAAGCTTTCTTT; CDR3aa: CASSLVHSTEAFF
j_gene: TRBJ2-1; abundance: few; v_gene: TRBV19; d_gene: .; CDR3nt: TGTGCCAGTAGTATCTTACACTTGGATGAGCAGTTCTTC; CDR3aa: CASSILHLDEQFF
j_gene: TRBJ2-7; abundance: .; v_gene: TRBV28; d_gene: .; CDR3nt: TGTACCAGCAATCGGGGCCACGAGCAGTACTTC; CDR3aa: CTSNRGHEQYF
j_gene: TRBJ1-2; abundance: many; v_gene: TRBV7-9; d_gene: .; CDR3nt: TGTGCCAGCAGCTTAGGGGCCGGGATCTATGGCTACACCTTC; CDR3aa: CASSLGAGIYGYTF
j_gene: TRBJ1-5; abundance: many; v_gene: TRBV24-1; d_gene: .; CDR3nt: TGTGCCACCAGCCAGCCGGACGTAATTAGCAATCAGCCCCAGCATTTT; CDR3aa: CATSQPDVISNQPQHF
j_gene: TRBJ2-5; abundance: many; v_gene: TRBV6-1; d_gene: TRBD1; CDR3nt: TGTGCCAGCAGTCGGACAGGGTTCCGAGAAGAGACCCAGTACTTC; CDR3aa: CASSRTGFREETQYF
j_gene: TRBJ2-7; abundance: many; v_gene: TRBV28; d_gene: .; CDR3nt: TGTGCCAGCAGGGTAGTGGGGAGCTCCTACGAGCAGTACTTC; CDR3aa: CASRVVGSSYEQYF
j_gene: TRBJ2-7; abundance: .; v_gene: TRBV7-9; d_gene: TRBD1; CDR3nt: TGTGCCAGCAGCTCATGGACAGGAGAGGCGCAGTACTTC; CDR3aa: CASSSWTGEAQYF
j_gene: TRBJ2-7; abundance: medium-sized; v_gene: TRBV2; d_gene: TRBD1; CDR3nt: TGTGCCAGCAGTGAGAACAGGGGCTCCTACGAGCAGTACTTC; CDR3aa: CASSENRGSYEQYF
j_gene: TRBJ1-5; abundance: .; v_gene: TRBV7-2; d_gene: TRBD1; CDR3nt: TGTGCCAGCAGCTCGACAGGGGGTATCGATCAGCCCCAGCATTTT; CDR3aa: CASSSTGGIDQPQHF
j_gene: TRBJ1-2; abundance: .; v_gene: TRBV2; d_gene: TRBD1; CDR3nt: TGTGCCAGCAGTAGGGACAGGGCCTATGGCTACACCTTC; CDR3aa: CASSRDRAYGYTF
j_gene: TRBJ1-1; abundance: .; v_gene: TRBV29-1; d_gene: TRBD1; CDR3nt: TGCAGCGTCCAGACAGGGGAGGTTAAAGCTTTCTTT; CDR3aa: CSVQTGEVKAFF
j_gene: TRBJ2-7; abundance: once; v_gene: TRBV20-1; d_gene: .; CDR3nt: TGCAGTGCTCACTGCCTCAGCTCCTACGAGCAGTGCTTC; CDR3aa: CSAHCLSSYEQCF
j_gene: TRBJ2-7; abundance: few; v_gene: TRBV28; d_gene: .; CDR3nt: TGTGCCAGCAGTAGAGTGGAGCAGTACTTC; CDR3aa: CASSRVEQYF